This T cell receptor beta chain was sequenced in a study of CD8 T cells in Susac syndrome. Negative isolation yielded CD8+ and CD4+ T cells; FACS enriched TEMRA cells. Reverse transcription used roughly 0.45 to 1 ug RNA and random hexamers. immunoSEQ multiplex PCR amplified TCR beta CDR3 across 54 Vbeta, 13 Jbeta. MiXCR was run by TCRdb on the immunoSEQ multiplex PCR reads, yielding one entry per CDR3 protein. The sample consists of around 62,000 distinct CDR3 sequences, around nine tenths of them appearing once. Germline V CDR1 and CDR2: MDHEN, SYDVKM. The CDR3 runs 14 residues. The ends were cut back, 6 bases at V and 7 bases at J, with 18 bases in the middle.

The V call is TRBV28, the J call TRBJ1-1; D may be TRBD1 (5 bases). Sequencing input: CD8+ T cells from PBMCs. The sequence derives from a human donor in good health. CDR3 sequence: CASSIPREFVEAFF. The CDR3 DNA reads TGTGCCAGCAGCATACCCAGGGAATTCGTTGAAGCTTTCTTT.